These 27 T cell receptor beta chains came from one sample sequenced in a study of vaccination and CD4 T cells after COVID-19. Sequencing of DNA taken from cultured CD4+ T cells relied on the Oncomine TCR Beta short-read assay. MiXCR, run by TCRdb on the PCR reads, gives a single entry per CDR3 protein. The table has approximately 15,000 distinct CDR3 sequences, roughly 50% seen once; the top ten hold approximately 10%. These receptors' targets are unknown. Treatment in this sample: approximately nine-day PBMC culture with coronavirus spike peptide pools or control peptides (ViraFEST assay). Sample: CD4+ T cells from blood, cultured in vitro. Source of these receptors: a human donor who had recovered from COVID-19.

The chain employs TRBV11-2 and TRBJ2-7; D ambiguous. V was pared by 2 bases and J by 2 bases, with 7 bases between. The CDR3 contains 13 residues. Germline values: CDR1 SGHAT, CDR2 FQNNGV. CDR3 protein: CASSLPGTYEQYF. Here the CDR3 DNA reads TGTGCCAGCAGCTTACCAGGTACCTACGAGCAGTACTTC.

This clonotype has just a few counts. The genes are TRBV7-9 and TRBJ1-2, with no clear D. CDR3 length equals 13 residues. With 5 bases removed from V and 3 bases from J, the gap between germline ends came to 10 bases. The germline V gene has CDR1 SEHNR and CDR2 FQNEAQ (reference sequence). The CDR3 is CASSARVDYGYTF. The CDR3 nucleotides are TGTGCCAGCAGCGCTAGGGTGGACTATGGCTACACCTTC.

This clonotype was picked up a small number of times. J is TRBJ1-5 and V is TRBV20-1; D is ambiguous. The CDR3 is made up of 12 amino acids. CDR1 is DFQATT and CDR2 is SNEGSKA in the germline V gene (reference sequence). V dropped 3 bases and J dropped 2 bases, with 5 bases sitting between them. Here the CDR3 reads CSASQGNQPQHF. The CDR3 DNA reads as TGCAGTGCTAGTCAGGGCAATCAGCCCCAGCATTTT.

V usage is TRBV12-3 or TRBV12-4 and J usage is TRBJ2-1; tentatively, D is TRBD2 (5 bases). V dropped 5 bases and J dropped 12 bases, with 17 bases sitting between them. The CDR3 is made up of 13 amino acids. CDR3 sequence: CASSPRRTFRQFF. The CDR3 nucleotides are TGTGCCAGCAGTCCGCGCCGGACTTTTCGGCAGTTCTTC.

A few counts support this clonotype. This chain uses TRBV10-3 with TRBJ1-5, with D tentatively TRBD1 (6 bases). The V gene lost 4 bases and the J gene lost 5 bases, with 12 bases spanning the gap. CDR3 length equals 14 residues. CDR1 and CDR2 (germline): ENHRY, SYGVKD. CDR3 DNA sequence: TGTGCCATCAGTGTCGCAGGGGACTATCAGCCCCAGCATTTT. Translated: CAISVAGDYQPQHF.

This clonotype appeared once. The V call is TRBV12-3 or TRBV12-4, the J call TRBJ2-1, with 8 bases aligning to TRBD2. Germline trimming cut 2 bases from V and 8 bases from J; bases unmatched to any gene: 8. The CDR3 has 15 amino acids. CDR3 nucleotide sequence: TGTGCCAGCAGTTTAAGAGCGGCGGGGGGCGATGAGCAGTTCTTC. Translating it yields CASSLRAAGGDEQFF.

In this sample, this clonotype turned up a few times. This chain joins TRBV5-4 and TRBJ2-5; 7 positions match TRBD1. V shed 6 bases, J shed 5 bases, and the junction held 10 bases outside the gene matches. Germline CDR1 SGHNT, CDR2 YYREEE (reference sequence). The CDR3 loop spans 14 amino acids. The CDR3 DNA reads TGTGCCAGCAAAAACCAACAGGGGACCGAGACCCAGTACTTC. Encoded protein: CASKNQQGTETQYF.

The chain combines TRBV20-1 with TRBJ2-5, with D perhaps given as TRBD1 or TRBD2 (6 bases each). The CDR3 contains 13 residues. Germline lookup yields CDR1 DFQATT and CDR2 SNEGSKA (reference sequence). Trimming removed 0 bases at V and 9 bases at J, with 14 bases between. The DNA for the CDR3 is TGCAGTGCTAGAGATCCCGGGGGCATGGCCCAGTACTTC. It yields the protein CSARDPGGMAQYF.

The rearrangement uses TRBV2 and TRBJ2-1; D uncertain. The CDR3 covers 15 residues. CDR1 is SNHLY, CDR2 FYNNEI, per germline. The germline V and J ends were trimmed by 4 bases and 3 bases, with 13 bases remaining between them. The CDR3: CASSAELTIYNEQFF. CDR3 sequence (DNA): TGTGCCAGCAGTGCGGAGCTCACGATCTACAATGAGCAGTTCTTC.

This clonotype was seen a handful of times. The rearrangement joins TRBV20-1 to TRBJ2-7; tentative D call: TRBD2 (6 bases). From germline, CDR1 is DFQATT and CDR2 SNEGSKA (reference sequence). The CDR3 has 14 residues. Trimming took 2 bases from V and 4 from J, leaving 15 bases between them. As DNA, the CDR3 is TGCAGTGCTAGACCCTGGCGGGGAACGTACGAGCAGTACTTC. Translation: CSARPWRGTYEQYF.

This clonotype was seen more than once but under ten times. The chain is built from TRBV20-1 and TRBJ1-4; TRBD1 matches at 7 bases. CDR1 is DFQATT and CDR2 is SNEGSKA in the germline V gene (reference sequence). The CDR3 contains 15 residues. V gave up 6 bases and J gave up 7 bases; unmatched junction bases: 14. The CDR3 nucleotides read TGCAGTGCCCATCCCCCCGTGACAGGGCGTGAAAAACTGTTTTTT. The encoded protein is CSAHPPVTGREKLFF.

V gene TRBV20-1 combines with J gene TRBJ2-2, with D perhaps TRBD2 (6 bases). This CDR3 comprises 15 residues. Germline-derived CDR1 and CDR2 are DFQATT and SNEGSKA (reference sequence). V lost 3 bases and J lost 1, with 12 bases in between. CDR3 DNA sequence: TGCAGTGCTAGTCGGGACTTCCTGAACACCGGGGAGCTGTTTTTT. Protein: CSASRDFLNTGELFF.

The chain recombines TRBV7-2 with TRBJ1-6; D remains ambiguous. There are 12 residues in the CDR3. Trimming left V 3 bases short and J 4 bases short, with 1 base between. In germline, CDR1 is SGHTA, CDR2 FQGNSA. The CDR3 bases are TGTGCCAGCAGCTTTTATAATTCACCCCTCCACTTT. Amino acid sequence: CASSFYNSPLHF.

This chain uses TRBV7-2 with TRBJ2-7; 7 positions agree with TRBD1. Trimming at V came to 1 base and at J to 2 bases, leaving 2 bases not matched to a gene. The germline CDR1 and CDR2 sequences are SGHTA and FQGNSA. CDR3 length equals 14 residues. DNA for the CDR3: TGTGCCAGCAGCTTAGGACAGGGCGCCTACGAGCAGTACTTC. It specifies CASSLGQGAYEQYF.

The V gene is TRBV20-1, the J gene TRBJ1-1, with a tentative D call TRBD1 (6 bases). Germline V CDR1 and CDR2: DFQATT, SNEGSKA (reference sequence). V lost 1 base and J lost 5, with 20 bases in between. The CDR3 loop spans 16 amino acids. This CDR3 is CSARVRGLGGRTEAFF. CDR3 DNA sequence: TGCAGTGCTAGAGTGCGCGGTTTGGGGGGCCGGACTGAAGCTTTCTTT.

The V and J genes are TRBV6-1 and TRBJ2-5, with a tentative D call TRBD2 (6 bases). The CDR3 has 17 amino acids. Per germline, CDR1 MNHNS and CDR2 SASEGT. V dropped 3 bases and J dropped 3 bases, with 20 bases sitting between them. CDR3 DNA sequence: TGTGCCAGCAGTGATGGGGCGGGGAGGAGCCGAAAAGAGACCCAGTACTTC. This sequence encodes CASSDGAGRSRKETQYF.

The chain employs TRBV6-2 or TRBV6-3 and TRBJ2-3; the D gene is possibly TRBD2 (6 bases). The CDR3 has 15 amino acids. The V end was cut by 7 bases, the J end by 2 bases, with 16 bases between. Germline V gene sequence: CDR1 MNHEY, CDR2 SVGEGT. The CDR3: CASTTGGVITDTQYF. DNA of the CDR3: TGTGCCAGCACCACCGGGGGAGTTATCACAGATACGCAGTATTTT.

CDR3 nucleotides: TGTGCCAGCAGCTTAACAGGGGCAGGGACTGAAGCTTTCTTT. As protein: CASSLTGAGTEAFF. J is TRBJ1-1 and V is TRBV7-9; TRBD1 agrees at 7 bases. The CDR3 totals 14 residues. Per the germline V gene, CDR1 is SEHNR and CDR2 is FQNEAQ (reference sequence). V dropped 2 bases and J dropped 5; count of bases not matched to a gene: 5.

The chain's CDR3 is CASSYSGRSRGEQYF. CDR3 coding DNA: TGTGCCAGCAGTTACTCTGGACGCTCCCGGGGGGAGCAGTACTTC. The chain carries TRBV6-5 and TRBJ2-7; weak D call: TRBD2 (6 bases). Per germline, CDR1 MNHEY and CDR2 SVGAGI. Trimming removed 0 bases at V and 7 bases at J, with 16 bases between. This CDR3 is 15 amino acids long.

This clonotype was picked up a small number of times. The rearrangement uses TRBV9 and TRBJ1-2; 9 nucleotides line up with TRBD1. Germline V gene lookup returns CDR1 SGDLS and CDR2 YYNGEE. The V and J ends lost 2 bases and 8 bases, in that order; junction bases with no gene match: 4. CDR3 length equals 13 residues. CDR3 region: CASSVEQGAGYTF. Written as DNA, the CDR3 is TGTGCCAGCAGCGTCGAACAGGGGGCGGGCTACACCTTC. Based on the CDR3 plus reference TRBV9 and TRBJ1-2, the full variable domain is DSGVTQTPKHLITATGQRVTLRCSPRSGDLSVYWYQQSLDQGLQFLIQYYNGEERAKGNILERFSAQQFPDLHSELNLSSLELGDSALYFCASSVEQGAGYTFGSGTRLTVV.

The rearrangement links TRBV19 to TRBJ1-1; D is perhaps TRBD1 (5 bases). V was trimmed by 5 bases and J by 4 bases, leaving 20 bases between them. CDR3 size: 16 residues. Germline V CDR1 and CDR2: LNHDA, SQIVND (reference sequence). DNA of the CDR3: TGTGCCAGTAGTGATACCGGGGCCTTCGGGGGCACTGAAGCTTTCTTT. Translation: CASSDTGAFGGTEAFF.

V gene TRBV28 combines with J gene TRBJ2-3; D might be TRBD1 or TRBD2, each matching 7 bases. The V gene's germline CDR1 is MDHEN and CDR2 SYDVKM. The CDR3 loop spans 20 amino acids. V gave up 6 bases and J gave up 2 bases, with 30 bases separating them. The CDR3 loop reads CASRPTRGWVGRGLTDTQYF. The CDR3 coding sequence is TGTGCCAGCAGACCGACGAGGGGTTGGGTTGGGAGGGGGCTCACAGATACGCAGTATTTT. The whole variable domain, filled in from reference TRBV28 and TRBJ2-3, reads DVKVTQSSRYLVKRTGEKVFLECVQDMDHENMFWYRQDPGLGLRLIYFSYDVKMKEKGDIPEGYSVSREKKERFSLILESASTNQTSMYLCASRPTRGWVGRGLTDTQYFGPGTRLTVL.

The chain combines TRBV6-1 with TRBJ1-3; TRBD1 is a possible D gene (5 bases). CDR1 and CDR2 (germline): MNHNS, SASEGT. The V and J ends lost 7 bases and 0 bases respectively, with 16 bases between them. There are 16 residues in the CDR3. The CDR3 region has the DNA TGTGCCAGCAAGGTGGGGCCCGGGAGCTCTGGAAACACCATATATTTT. Amino acids: CASKVGPGSSGNTIYF.

The chain joins TRBV7-2 to TRBJ1-4, with D unresolved. Germline V CDR1 and CDR2: SGHTA, FQGNSA. This CDR3 spans 14 amino acids. V was cut by 2 bases and J by 7 bases, with 11 bases left in between. CDR3 sequence reads: CASSLFFQAEKLFF. The CDR3 region has the DNA TGTGCCAGCAGCTTATTCTTCCAGGCTGAAAAACTGTTTTTT.

V usage is TRBV7-2 and J usage is TRBJ2-7; 10 bases are shared with TRBD2. The CDR3 runs 16 residues. From germline, CDR1 is SGHTA and CDR2 FQGNSA. V was clipped by 1 base and J by 6 bases; unmatched bases: 9. CDR3: CASSLGGSGGATEQYF. The CDR3 DNA reads TGTGCCAGCAGCTTAGGGGGGAGCGGGGGGGCGACCGAGCAGTACTTC.

This clonotype has just a few counts. V and J are TRBV19 and TRBJ1-5; 7 bases map to TRBD1. V lost 5 bases to trimming and J lost 0 bases; unmatched junction nucleotides: 7. The germline V gene has CDR1 LNHDA and CDR2 SQIVND (reference sequence). This CDR3 is built from 16 residues. For the CDR3, the DNA is TGTGCCAGTAGTCGGGACAGTCTTTATAGCAATCAGCCCCAGCATTTT. Its protein product is CASSRDSLYSNQPQHF.

CDR3: CASSLDRGQYEQYF. CDR3 coding DNA: TGTGCCAGCAGCTTAGACAGGGGGCAGTACGAGCAGTACTTC. V gene TRBV11-1 combines with J gene TRBJ2-7; 9 nucleotides agree with TRBD1. The germline CDR1 and CDR2 sequences are SGHAT and FQDESV (reference sequence). The J segment lost 4 bases and the V segment lost 1 base, leaving 2 bases of the junction unmatched. The length of the CDR3 is 14 residues.